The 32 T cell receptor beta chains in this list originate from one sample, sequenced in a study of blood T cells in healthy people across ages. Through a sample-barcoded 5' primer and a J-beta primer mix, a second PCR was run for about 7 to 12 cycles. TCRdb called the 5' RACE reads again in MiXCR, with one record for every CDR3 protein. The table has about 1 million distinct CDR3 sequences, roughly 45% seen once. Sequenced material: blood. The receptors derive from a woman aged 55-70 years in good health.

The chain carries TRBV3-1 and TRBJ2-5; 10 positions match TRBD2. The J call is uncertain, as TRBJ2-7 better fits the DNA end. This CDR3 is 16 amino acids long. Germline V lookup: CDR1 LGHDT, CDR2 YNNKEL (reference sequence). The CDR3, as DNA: TGTGCCAGCAGCCCATCCTTCGAAGCGGGAGGGGACGAGCAGTACTTC. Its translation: CASSPSFEAGGDEQYF.

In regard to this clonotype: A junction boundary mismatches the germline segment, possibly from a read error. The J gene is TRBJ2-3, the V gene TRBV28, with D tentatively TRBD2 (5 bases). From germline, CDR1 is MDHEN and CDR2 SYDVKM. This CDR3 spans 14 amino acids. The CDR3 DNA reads TGTGCCAGCAGCCTGCCGAGGGCTTTGGATACGCGGTATTTT. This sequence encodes CASSLPRALDTRYF.

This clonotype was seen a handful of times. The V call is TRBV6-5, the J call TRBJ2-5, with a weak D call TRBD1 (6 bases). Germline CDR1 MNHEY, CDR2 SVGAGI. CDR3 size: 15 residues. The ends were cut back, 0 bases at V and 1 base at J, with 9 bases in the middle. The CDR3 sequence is CASSYSTGRQETQYF. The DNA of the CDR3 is TGTGCCAGCAGTTACTCGACAGGCCGCCAAGAGACCCAGTACTTC.

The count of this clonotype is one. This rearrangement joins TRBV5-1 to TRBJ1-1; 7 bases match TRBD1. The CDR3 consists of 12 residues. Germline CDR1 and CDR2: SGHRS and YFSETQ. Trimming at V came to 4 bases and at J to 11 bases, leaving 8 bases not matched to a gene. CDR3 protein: CASSVPDREAFF. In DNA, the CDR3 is TGCGCCAGCAGCGTACCAGACAGGGAGGCTTTCTTT.

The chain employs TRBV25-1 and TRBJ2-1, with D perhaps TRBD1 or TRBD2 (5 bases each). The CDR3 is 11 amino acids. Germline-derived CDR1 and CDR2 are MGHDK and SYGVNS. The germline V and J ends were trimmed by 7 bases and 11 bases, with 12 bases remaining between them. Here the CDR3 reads CASILGTKQFF. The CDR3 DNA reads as TGTGCCAGCATACTCGGGACGAAGCAGTTCTTC.

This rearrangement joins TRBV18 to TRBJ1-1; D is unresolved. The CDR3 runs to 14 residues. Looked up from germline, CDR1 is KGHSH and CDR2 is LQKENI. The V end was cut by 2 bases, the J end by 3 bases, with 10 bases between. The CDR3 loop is CASSPVIGDTEAFF. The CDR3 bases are TGTGCCAGCTCACCAGTTATTGGGGACACTGAAGCTTTCTTT.

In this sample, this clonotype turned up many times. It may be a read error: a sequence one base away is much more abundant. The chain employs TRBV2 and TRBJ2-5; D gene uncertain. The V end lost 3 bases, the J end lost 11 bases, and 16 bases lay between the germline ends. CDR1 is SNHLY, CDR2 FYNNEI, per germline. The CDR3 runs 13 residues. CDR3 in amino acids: CASSDPTRSEQYF. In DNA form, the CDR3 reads TGTGCCAGCAGTGATCCGACCAGGTCTGAGCAGTACTTC.

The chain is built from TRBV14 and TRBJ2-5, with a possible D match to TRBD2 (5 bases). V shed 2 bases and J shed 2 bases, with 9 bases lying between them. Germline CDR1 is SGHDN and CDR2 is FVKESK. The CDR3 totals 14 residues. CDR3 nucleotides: TGTGCCAGCAGCCAACATGGACTGCAAGAGACCCAGTACTTC. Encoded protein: CASSQHGLQETQYF.

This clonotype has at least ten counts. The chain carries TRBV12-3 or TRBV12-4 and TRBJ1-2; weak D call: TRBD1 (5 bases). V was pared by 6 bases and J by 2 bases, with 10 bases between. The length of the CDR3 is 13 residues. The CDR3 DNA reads TGTGCCAGCAGCCGGGGGGTAAACTATGGCTACACCTTC. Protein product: CASSRGVNYGYTF.

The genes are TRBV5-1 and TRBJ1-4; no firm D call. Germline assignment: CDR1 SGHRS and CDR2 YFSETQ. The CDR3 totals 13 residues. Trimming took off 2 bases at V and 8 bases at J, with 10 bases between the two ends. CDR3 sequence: CASSFQVGEKLFF. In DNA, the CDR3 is TGCGCCAGCAGCTTCCAGGTCGGGGAAAAACTGTTTTTT.

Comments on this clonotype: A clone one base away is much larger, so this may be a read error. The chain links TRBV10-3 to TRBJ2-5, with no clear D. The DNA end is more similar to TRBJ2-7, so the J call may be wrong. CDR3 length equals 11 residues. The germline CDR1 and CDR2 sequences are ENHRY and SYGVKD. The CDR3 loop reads CAIRVGYEQYF. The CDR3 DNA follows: TGTGCCATCAGGGTTGGGTACGAGCAGTACTTC.

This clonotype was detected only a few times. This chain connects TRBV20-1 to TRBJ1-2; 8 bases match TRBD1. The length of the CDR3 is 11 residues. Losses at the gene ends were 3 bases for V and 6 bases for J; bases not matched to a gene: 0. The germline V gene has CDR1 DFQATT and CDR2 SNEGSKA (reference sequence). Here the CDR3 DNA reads TGCAGTGCTAGGACAGGGGATGGCTACACCTTC. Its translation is CSARTGDGYTF.

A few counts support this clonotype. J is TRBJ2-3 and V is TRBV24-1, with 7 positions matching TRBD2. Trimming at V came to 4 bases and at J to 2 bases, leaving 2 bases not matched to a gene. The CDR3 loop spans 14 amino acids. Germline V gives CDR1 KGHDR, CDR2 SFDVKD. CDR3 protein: CATSEGDYTDTQYF. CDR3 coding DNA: TGTGCCACCAGTGAAGGGGACTACACAGATACGCAGTATTTT.

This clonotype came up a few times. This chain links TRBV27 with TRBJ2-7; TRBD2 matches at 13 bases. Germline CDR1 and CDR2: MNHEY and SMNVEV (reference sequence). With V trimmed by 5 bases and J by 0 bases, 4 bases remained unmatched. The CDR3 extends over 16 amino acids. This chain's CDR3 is CASSRGLAGVSYEQYF. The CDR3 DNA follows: TGTGCCAGCAGTAGAGGACTAGCGGGAGTCTCCTACGAGCAGTACTTC.

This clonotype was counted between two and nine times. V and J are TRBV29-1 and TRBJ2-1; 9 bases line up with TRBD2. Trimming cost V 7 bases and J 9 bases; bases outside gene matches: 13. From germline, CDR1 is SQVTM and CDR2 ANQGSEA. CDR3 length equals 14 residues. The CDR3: CSALGGRAVGEQFF. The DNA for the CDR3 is TGCAGCGCCCTTGGCGGGAGGGCGGTCGGTGAGCAGTTCTTC.

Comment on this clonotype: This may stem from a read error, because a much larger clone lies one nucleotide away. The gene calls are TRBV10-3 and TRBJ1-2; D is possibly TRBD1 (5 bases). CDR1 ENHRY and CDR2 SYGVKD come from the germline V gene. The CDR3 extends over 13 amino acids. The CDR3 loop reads CATSERGSYGYTF. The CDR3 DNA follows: TGTGCCACCAGTGAGAGGGGCAGCTATGGCTACACCTTC.

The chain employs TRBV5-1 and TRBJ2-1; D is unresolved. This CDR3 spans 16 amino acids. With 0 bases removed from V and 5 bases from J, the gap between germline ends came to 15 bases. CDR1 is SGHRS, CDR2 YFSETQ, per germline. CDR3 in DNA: TGCGCCAGCAGCTTGGAGTCAGGCCCCTGGGACAATGAGCAGTTCTTC. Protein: CASSLESGPWDNEQFF.

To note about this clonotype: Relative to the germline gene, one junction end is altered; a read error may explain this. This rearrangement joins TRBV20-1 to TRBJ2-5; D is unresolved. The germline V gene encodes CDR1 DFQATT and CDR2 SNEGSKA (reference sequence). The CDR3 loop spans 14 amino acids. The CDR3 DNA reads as TGCGGTGCTAGAGATGTACGGAGCGAAGAGACCCAGTACTTC. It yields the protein CGARDVRSEETQYF.

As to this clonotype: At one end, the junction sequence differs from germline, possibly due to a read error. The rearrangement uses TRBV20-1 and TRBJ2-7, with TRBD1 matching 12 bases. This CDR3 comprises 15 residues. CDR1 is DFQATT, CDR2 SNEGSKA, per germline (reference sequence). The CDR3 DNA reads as TGCAGTGCTAGAACGGGACAGGGGGCTCTTTACGAGCAGTATTTC. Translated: CSARTGQGALYEQYF.

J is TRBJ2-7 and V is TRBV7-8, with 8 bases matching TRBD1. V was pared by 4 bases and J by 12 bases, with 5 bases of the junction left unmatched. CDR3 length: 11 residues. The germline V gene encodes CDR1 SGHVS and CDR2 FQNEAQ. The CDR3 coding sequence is TGTGCCAGCAGCTCCAGGACAGGGTTGTACTTC. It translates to CASSSRTGLYF.

The CDR3: CASSFGNQAMVSPLHF. In nucleotides, the CDR3 is TGTGCCAGCAGTTTCGGGAACCAAGCCATGGTTTCACCCCTCCACTTT. This rearrangement joins TRBV6-6 to TRBJ1-6; no clear D gene. In germline, CDR1 is MNHNY, CDR2 SVGAGI (reference sequence). The CDR3 extends over 16 amino acids. The V end lost 4 bases, the J end lost 9 bases, and 19 bases lay between the germline ends.

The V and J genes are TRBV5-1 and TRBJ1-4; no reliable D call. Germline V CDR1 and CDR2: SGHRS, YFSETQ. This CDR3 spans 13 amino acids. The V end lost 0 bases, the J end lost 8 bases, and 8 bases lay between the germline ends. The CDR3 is CASSLDSEEKLFF. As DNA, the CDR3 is TGCGCCAGCAGCTTGGACAGTGAAGAAAAACTGTTTTTT.

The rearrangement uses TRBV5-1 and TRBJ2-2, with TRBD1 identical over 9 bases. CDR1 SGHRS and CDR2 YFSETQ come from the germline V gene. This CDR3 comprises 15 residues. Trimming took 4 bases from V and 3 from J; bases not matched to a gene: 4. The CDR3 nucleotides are TGCGCCAGCAGCCGTTGGACAGGGGACACCGGGGAGCTGTTTTTT. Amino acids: CASSRWTGDTGELFF.

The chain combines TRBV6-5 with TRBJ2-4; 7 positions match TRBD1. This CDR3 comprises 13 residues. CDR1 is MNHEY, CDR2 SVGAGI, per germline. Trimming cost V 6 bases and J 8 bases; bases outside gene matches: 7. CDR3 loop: CASRETGNDIQYF. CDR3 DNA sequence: TGTGCCAGCAGGGAGACAGGGAACGACATTCAGTACTTC.

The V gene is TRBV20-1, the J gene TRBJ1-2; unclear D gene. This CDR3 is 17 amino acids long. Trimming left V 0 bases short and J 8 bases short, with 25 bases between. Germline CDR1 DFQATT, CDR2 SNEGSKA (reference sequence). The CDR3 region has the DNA TGCAGTGCTAGAGATATGAGGACGTCGTTTGAAGGTTGGGGCTACACCTTC. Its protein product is CSARDMRTSFEGWGYTF.

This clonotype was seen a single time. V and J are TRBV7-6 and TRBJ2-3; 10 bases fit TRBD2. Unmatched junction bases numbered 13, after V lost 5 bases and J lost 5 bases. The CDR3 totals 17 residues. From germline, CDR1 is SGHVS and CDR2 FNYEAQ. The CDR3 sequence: CASSKSRTSGVRDTQYF. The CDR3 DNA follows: TGTGCCAGCAGCAAATCTAGGACTAGCGGCGTTCGAGATACGCAGTATTTT.

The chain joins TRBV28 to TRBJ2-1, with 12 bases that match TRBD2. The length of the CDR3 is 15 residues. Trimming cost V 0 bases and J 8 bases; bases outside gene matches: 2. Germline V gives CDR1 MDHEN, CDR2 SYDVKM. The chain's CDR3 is CASSLWTSGSHEQFF. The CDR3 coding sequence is TGTGCCAGCAGTTTATGGACTAGCGGGAGCCATGAGCAGTTCTTC.

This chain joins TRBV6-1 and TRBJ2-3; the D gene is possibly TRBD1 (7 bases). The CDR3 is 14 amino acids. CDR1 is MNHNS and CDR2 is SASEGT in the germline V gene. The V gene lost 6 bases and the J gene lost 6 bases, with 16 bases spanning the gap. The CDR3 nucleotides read TGTGCCAGCAGGCGGGGAGAGGGGGCGGATACGCAGTATTTT. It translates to CASRRGEGADTQYF.

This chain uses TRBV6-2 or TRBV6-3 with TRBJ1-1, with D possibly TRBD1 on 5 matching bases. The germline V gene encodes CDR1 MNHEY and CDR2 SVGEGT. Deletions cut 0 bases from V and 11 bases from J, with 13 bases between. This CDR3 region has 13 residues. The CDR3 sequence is CASSYSNGGWAFF. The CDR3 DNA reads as TGTGCCAGCAGTTACTCGAATGGGGGTTGGGCTTTCTTT.

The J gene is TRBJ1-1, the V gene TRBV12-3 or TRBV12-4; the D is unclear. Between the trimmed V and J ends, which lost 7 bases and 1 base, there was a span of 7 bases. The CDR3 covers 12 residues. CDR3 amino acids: CASMEGNTEAFF. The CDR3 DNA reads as TGTGCCAGCATGGAGGGGAACACTGAAGCTTTCTTT.

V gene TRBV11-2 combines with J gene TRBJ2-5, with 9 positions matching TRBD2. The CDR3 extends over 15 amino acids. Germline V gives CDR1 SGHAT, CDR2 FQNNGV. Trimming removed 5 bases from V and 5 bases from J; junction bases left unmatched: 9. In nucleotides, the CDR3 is TGTGCCAGCAGCCAAGGGAGCGGGAGGCTGGAGACCCAGTACTTC. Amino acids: CASSQGSGRLETQYF.

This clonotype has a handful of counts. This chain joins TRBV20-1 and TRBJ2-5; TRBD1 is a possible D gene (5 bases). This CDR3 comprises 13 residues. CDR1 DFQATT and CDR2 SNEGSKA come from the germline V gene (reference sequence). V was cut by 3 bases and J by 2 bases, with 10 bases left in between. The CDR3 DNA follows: TGCAGTGCTAGCCAGGGAATTCAAGAGACCCAGTACTTC. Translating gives CSASQGIQETQYF.